These 17 T cell receptor beta chains were all obtained from the same sample, sequenced in a study of STAT5B mutations in CD4+ large granular lymphocyte leukemia. TCRdb keeps only in-frame clones here, not all; method: immunoSEQ multiplex PCR. Among 40,000 to 45,000 clones listed, about four fifths were seen once. Sequencing used CD4+ T cells from blood buffy coats. The receptors were sampled from a human donor in good health.

This rearrangement joins TRBV4-1 to TRBJ2-1; tentatively, D is TRBD2 (5 bases). The CDR3 is 15 residues long. V was pared by 4 bases and J by 10 bases, with 20 bases between. Germline loops: CDR1 MGHRA, CDR2 YSYEKL. The CDR3 here is CASSPRVEPRGEQFF. CDR3 nucleotide sequence: TGCGCCAGCAGCCCGAGAGTTGAACCCCGGGGAGAGCAGTTCTTC.

The rearrangement links TRBV15 to TRBJ1-2; 10 bases line up with TRBD1. J was trimmed by 5 bases and V by 6 bases; bases with no gene match: 12. The germline gives CDR1 LNHNV, CDR2 YYDKDF (reference sequence). The CDR3 contains 16 residues. CDR3 nucleotides: TGTGCCACCAGAAGAACCGGGACAGGGGTATGGTATGGCTACACCTTC. It yields the protein CATRRTGTGVWYGYTF.

The chain carries TRBV7-9 and TRBJ2-2, with D possibly called TRBD1 or TRBD2 (5 bases each). Germline loops: CDR1 SEHNR, CDR2 FQNEAQ (reference sequence). With 2 bases removed from V and 1 base from J, the gap between germline ends came to 8 bases. The CDR3 extends over 15 amino acids. CDR3 sequence (DNA): TGTGCCAGCAGCTTAAGGGACGGGAACACCGGGGAGCTGTTTTTT. Amino acids: CASSLRDGNTGELFF.

The chain links TRBV4-3 to TRBJ2-2, with no clear D. The CDR3 is 17 amino acids. V was cut by 0 bases and J by 0 bases, with 11 bases left in between. Per the germline V gene, CDR1 is LGHNA and CDR2 is YSLEER. The CDR3 reads CASSQDLPGPNTGELFF. DNA of the CDR3: TGCGCCAGCAGCCAAGATCTTCCCGGTCCGAACACCGGGGAGCTGTTTTTT.

This clone was observed once. This rearrangement joins TRBV2 to TRBJ1-1; D is perhaps TRBD1 (6 bases). In germline, CDR1 is SNHLY, CDR2 FYNNEI. V was shortened by 10 bases and J by 0 bases, with 15 bases between the two germline ends. The CDR3 is made up of 14 amino acids. Here the CDR3 reads CAISKGGLNTEAFF. CDR3 nucleotide sequence: TGTGCCATCTCTAAGGGGGGGCTGAACACTGAAGCTTTCTTT. The variable domain in full, with the rest retrieved from reference TRBV2 and TRBJ1-1, is EPEVTQTPSHQVTQMGQEVILRCVPISNHLYFYWYRQILGQKVEFLVSFYNNEISEKSEIFDDQFSVERPDGSNFTLKIRSTKLEDSAMYFCAISKGGLNTEAFFGQGTRLTVV.

The chain couples TRBV7-2 to TRBJ2-1; D gene unclear. V was clipped by 4 bases and J by 0 bases, with 10 bases between them. The CDR3 is made up of 15 amino acids. The germline CDR1 and CDR2 sequences are SGHTA and FQGNSA. The CDR3 spells CASSSRSVSYNEQFF. The CDR3 coding sequence is TGTGCCAGCAGCTCGCGTTCTGTCTCCTACAATGAGCAGTTCTTC.

This clone has just a few counts. V usage is TRBV7-9 and J usage is TRBJ2-7; TRBD1 might be the D (6 bases). The CDR3 length is 13 residues. The V end lost 6 bases, the J end lost 1 base, and 10 bases lay between the germline ends. In germline, CDR1 is SEHNR, CDR2 FQNEAQ (reference sequence). The CDR3 nucleotides read TGTGCCAGCAGTCAGAGGGGGTCCTACGAGCAGTACTTC. This encodes CASSQRGSYEQYF.

This clone turned up a few times. The chain couples TRBV25-1 to TRBJ1-6, with unresolved D. Germline V gene data show CDR1 as MGHDK and CDR2 as SYGVNS. The CDR3 totals 14 residues. Trimming left V 6 bases short and J 8 bases short, with 14 bases between. This CDR3 is CASRGGMWDSPLHF. For the CDR3, the DNA is TGTGCCAGCAGGGGTGGAATGTGGGATTCACCCCTCCACTTT. Full variable domain (missing parts from reference TRBV25-1 and TRBJ1-6): EADIYQTPRYLVIGTGKKITLECSQTMGHDKMYWYQQDPGMELHLIHYSYGVNSTEKGDLSSESTVSRIRTEHFPLTLESARPSHTSQYLCASRGGMWDSPLHFGNGTRLTVT.

CDR3 DNA sequence: TGTGCCAGCAGCTCGGGACTAGCGGGAGTCCGCGAGACCCAGTACTTC. Protein product: CASSSGLAGVRETQYF. J is TRBJ2-5 and V is TRBV5-4; TRBD2 matches 14 bases. CDR3 length: 16 amino acids. The V gene end was trimmed by 3 bases and the J gene end by 5 bases; junction bases not matched to a gene: 6. CDR1 is SGHNT, CDR2 YYREEE, per germline (reference sequence).

The chain joins TRBV5-4 to TRBJ2-1; D is uncertain. Germline V CDR1 and CDR2: SGHNT, YYREEE (reference sequence). Trimming took 0 bases from V and 0 from J, leaving 7 bases between them. The length of the CDR3 is 15 residues. CDR3 in DNA: TGTGCCAGCAGCTTGGGTGGGAACTCCTACAATGAGCAGTTCTTC. It encodes CASSLGGNSYNEQFF.

CDR3 in amino acids: CASSLGRGGSDTQYF. The CDR3 DNA reads TGTGCCAGCAGCTTAGGCAGGGGTGGCTCAGATACGCAGTATTTT. The rearrangement joins TRBV11-3 to TRBJ2-3; perhaps TRBD1 as D (6 bases). Germline values: CDR1 SGHNT, CDR2 YENEEA. Trimming took 1 base from V and 4 from J, leaving 12 bases between them. This CDR3 comprises 15 residues.

V and J are TRBV5-4 and TRBJ2-3, with 7 positions matching TRBD2. Germline V gene sequence: CDR1 SGHNT, CDR2 YYREEE (reference sequence). V lost 2 bases to trimming and J lost 4 bases; unmatched junction nucleotides: 4. The CDR3 extends over 14 amino acids. This chain's CDR3 is CASSLGLVPDTQYF. The CDR3 DNA sequence: TGTGCCAGCAGCTTAGGACTAGTTCCAGATACGCAGTATTTT.

This clone appeared a single time. V and J are TRBV9 and TRBJ1-5, with D hard to call. Germline V gene data show CDR1 as SGDLS and CDR2 as YYNGEE. This CDR3 region has 15 residues. Trimming took 4 bases from V and 1 from J, leaving 12 bases between them. The CDR3 sequence is CASSPTRSSNQPQHF. CDR3 DNA sequence: TGTGCCAGCAGCCCCACTCGATCGAGCAATCAGCCCCAGCATTTT.

The chain combines TRBV4-2 with TRBJ2-7; either TRBD1 or TRBD2 may fit D (5 bases each). The CDR3 runs 13 residues. The V gene lost 2 bases and the J gene lost 3 bases, with 8 bases spanning the gap. Germline V gene data show CDR1 as LGHNA and CDR2 as YNFKEQ. The CDR3 nucleotides are TGTGCCAGCAGCCAAAGGGACGACTACGAGCAGTACTTC. Translated: CASSQRDDYEQYF.

The chain joins TRBV11-2 to TRBJ2-1; unclear D gene. CDR3 size: 14 residues. V dropped 2 bases and J dropped 0 bases, with 5 bases sitting between them. Germline CDR1 is SGHAT and CDR2 is FQNNGV. The DNA of the CDR3 is TGTGCCAGCAGCTTATCAGCCTCCTACAATGAGCAGTTCTTC. It yields the protein CASSLSASYNEQFF.

The CDR3 spells CAWKGVSYGYTF. CDR3 DNA: TGTGCCTGGAAAGGGGTCTCCTATGGCTACACCTTC. The gene calls are TRBV30 and TRBJ1-2, with a weak D call TRBD1 (5 bases). The V end was cut by 4 bases, the J end by 4 bases, with 10 bases between. The CDR3 has 12 amino acids. CDR1 and CDR2 (germline): GTSNPN, SVGIG (reference sequence).

V usage is TRBV7-9 and J usage is TRBJ2-7; D ambiguous. Germline V gene sequence: CDR1 SEHNR, CDR2 FQNEAQ (reference sequence). The V and J ends lost 5 bases and 0 bases respectively, with 14 bases between them. CDR3 length: 15 amino acids. The CDR3, as DNA: TGTGCCAGCAGCCCATCGGGCGTGACCTCCTACGAGCAGTACTTC. Its translation is CASSPSGVTSYEQYF.